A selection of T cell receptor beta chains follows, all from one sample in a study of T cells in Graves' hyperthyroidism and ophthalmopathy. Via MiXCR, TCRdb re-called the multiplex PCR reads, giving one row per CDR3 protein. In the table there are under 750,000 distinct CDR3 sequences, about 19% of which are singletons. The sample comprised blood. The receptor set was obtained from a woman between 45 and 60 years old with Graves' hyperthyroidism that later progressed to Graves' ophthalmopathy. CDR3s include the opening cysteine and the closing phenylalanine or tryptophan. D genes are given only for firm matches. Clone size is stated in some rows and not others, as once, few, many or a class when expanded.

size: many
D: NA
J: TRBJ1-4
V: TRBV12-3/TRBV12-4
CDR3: CASSLEAPRGEVEKLFF
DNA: TGTGCCAGCAGTTTAGAAGCCCCTAGAGGGGAGGTTGAAAAACTGTTTTTT

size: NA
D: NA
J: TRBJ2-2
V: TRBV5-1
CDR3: CASSLGGRVTGELFF
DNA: TGCGCCAGCAGCTTGGGTGGCAGGGTCACCGGGGAGCTGTTTTTT

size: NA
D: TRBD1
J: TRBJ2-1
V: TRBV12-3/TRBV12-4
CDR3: CASSLRGRNEQFF
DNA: TGTGCCAGCAGTTTAAGGGGGCGGAATGAGCAGTTCTTC

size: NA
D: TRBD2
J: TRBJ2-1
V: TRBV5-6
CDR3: CASSLPAGVHYNEQFF
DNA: TGTGCCAGCAGCTTGCCAGCGGGGGTCCACTACAATGAGCAGTTCTTC

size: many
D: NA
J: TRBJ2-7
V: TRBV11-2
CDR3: CASSLAPWQSEQYF
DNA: TGTGCCAGCAGCTTAGCCCCCTGGCAGTCTGAGCAGTACTTC

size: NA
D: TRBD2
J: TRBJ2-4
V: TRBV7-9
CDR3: CASSPKLGLAGVAAKNIQYF
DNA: TGTGCCAGCAGCCCTAAATTGGGACTAGCGGGGGTTGCAGCCAAAAACATTCAGTACTTC

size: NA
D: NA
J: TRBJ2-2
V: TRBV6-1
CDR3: CASSDQTGGGELFF
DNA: TGTGCCAGCAGTGATCAAACTGGGGGCGGGGAGCTGTTTTTT

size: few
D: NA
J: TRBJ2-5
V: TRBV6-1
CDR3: CATTNGGETQYF
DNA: TGTGCGACCACGAACGGGGGAGAGACCCAGTACTTC

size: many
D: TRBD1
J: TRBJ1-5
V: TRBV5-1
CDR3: CASSFTGGNQPQHF
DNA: TGTGCCAGCAGCTTCACAGGGGGCAATCAGCCCCAGCATTTT

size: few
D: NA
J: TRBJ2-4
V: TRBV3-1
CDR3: CASSQDRAKNIQYF
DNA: TGTGCCAGCAGCCAAGACAGGGCGAAAAACATTCAGTACTTC

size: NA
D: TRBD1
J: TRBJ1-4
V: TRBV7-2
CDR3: CASSLHGQGDEKLFF
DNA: TGTGCCAGCAGCCTACACGGACAGGGGGACGAAAAACTGTTTTTT

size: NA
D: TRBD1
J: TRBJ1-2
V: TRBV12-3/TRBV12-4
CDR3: CASRVRGDSYGYTF
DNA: TGTGCCAGCAGGGTCCGTGGGGACAGCTATGGCTACACCTTC

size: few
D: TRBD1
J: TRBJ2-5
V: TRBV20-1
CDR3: CSAQVSGTGRETQYF
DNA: TGCAGTGCTCAAGTATCCGGGACAGGGCGAGAGACCCAGTACTTC

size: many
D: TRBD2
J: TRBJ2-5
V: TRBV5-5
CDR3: CASSFRTSGGHQETQYF
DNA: TGTGCCAGCAGCTTTCGGACTAGCGGGGGGCATCAAGAGACCCAGTACTTC

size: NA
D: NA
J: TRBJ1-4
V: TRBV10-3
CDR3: CAISEGEGIGEKLFF
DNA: TGTGCCATCAGTGAGGGTGAAGGGATTGGAGAAAAACTGTTTTTT

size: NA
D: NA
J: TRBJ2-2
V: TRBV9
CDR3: CASSDRGLGTGELFF
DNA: TGTGCCAGCAGCGATAGGGGGTTGGGGACCGGGGAGCTGTTTTTT

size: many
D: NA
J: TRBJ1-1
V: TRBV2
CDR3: CASSEISDRMNTEAFF
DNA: TGTGCCAGCAGTGAAATATCCGACCGGATGAACACTGAAGCTTTCTTT

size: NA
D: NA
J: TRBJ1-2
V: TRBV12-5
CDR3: CASASGARGYGYTF
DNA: TGTGCTAGTGCCTCCGGTGCCCGCGGCTATGGCTACACCTTC

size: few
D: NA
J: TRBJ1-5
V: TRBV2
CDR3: CASSGGSGFWPQHF
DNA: TGTGCCAGCAGTGGGGGGTCGGGGTTCTGGCCCCAGCATTTT